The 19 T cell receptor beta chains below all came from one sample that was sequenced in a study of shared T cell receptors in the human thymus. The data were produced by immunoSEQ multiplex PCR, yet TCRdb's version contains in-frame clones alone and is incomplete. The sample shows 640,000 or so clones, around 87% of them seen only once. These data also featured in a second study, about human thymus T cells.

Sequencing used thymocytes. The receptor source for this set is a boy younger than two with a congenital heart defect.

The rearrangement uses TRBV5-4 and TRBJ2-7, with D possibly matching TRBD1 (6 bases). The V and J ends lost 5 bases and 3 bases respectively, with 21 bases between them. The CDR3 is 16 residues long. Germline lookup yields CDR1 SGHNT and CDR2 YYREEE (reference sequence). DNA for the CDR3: TGTGCCAGCAGTAAAAGGGGGACGGCCGCCTACTACGAGCAGTACTTC. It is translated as CASSKRGTAAYYEQYF.

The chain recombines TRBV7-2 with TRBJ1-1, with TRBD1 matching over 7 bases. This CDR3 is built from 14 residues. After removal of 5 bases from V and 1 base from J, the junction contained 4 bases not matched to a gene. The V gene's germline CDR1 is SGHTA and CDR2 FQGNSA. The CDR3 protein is CASSLYRGNTEAFF. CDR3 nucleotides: TGTGCCAGCAGCCTTTACAGGGGGAACACTGAAGCTTTCTTT.

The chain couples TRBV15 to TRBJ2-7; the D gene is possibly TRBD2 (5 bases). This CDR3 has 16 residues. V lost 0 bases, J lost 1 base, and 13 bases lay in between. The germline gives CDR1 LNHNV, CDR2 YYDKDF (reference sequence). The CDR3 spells CATSRDEGWGSYEQYF. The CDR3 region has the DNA TGTGCCACCAGCAGAGATGAGGGATGGGGTTCCTACGAGCAGTACTTC.

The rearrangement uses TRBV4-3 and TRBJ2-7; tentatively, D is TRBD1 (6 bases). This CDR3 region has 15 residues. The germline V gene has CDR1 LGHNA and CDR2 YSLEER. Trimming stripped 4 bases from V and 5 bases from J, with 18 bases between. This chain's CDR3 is CASSRARDTPNEQYF. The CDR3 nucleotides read TGCGCCAGCAGCCGCGCTCGGGACACGCCTAACGAGCAGTACTTC.

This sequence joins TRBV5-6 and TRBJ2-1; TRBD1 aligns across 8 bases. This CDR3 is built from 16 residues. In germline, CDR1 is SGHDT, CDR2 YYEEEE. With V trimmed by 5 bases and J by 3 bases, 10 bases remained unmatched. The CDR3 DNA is TGTGCCAGCAGTGCGACTTCAGGGGGCGGCTACAATGAGCAGTTCTTC. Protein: CASSATSGGGYNEQFF. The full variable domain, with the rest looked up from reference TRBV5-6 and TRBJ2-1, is DAGVTQSPTHLIKTRGQQVTLRCSPKSGHDTVSWYQQALGQGPQFIFQYYEEEERQRGNFPDRFSGHQFPNYSSELNVNALLLGDSALYLCASSATSGGGYNEQFFGPGTRLTVL.

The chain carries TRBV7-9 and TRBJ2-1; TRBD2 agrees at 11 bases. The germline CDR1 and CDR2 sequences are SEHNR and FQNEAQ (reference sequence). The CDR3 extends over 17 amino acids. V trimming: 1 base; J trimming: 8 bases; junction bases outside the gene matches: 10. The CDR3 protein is CASSLGALAGVLDEQFF. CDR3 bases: TGTGCCAGCAGCTTAGGGGCACTAGCGGGAGTTCTTGATGAGCAGTTCTTC.

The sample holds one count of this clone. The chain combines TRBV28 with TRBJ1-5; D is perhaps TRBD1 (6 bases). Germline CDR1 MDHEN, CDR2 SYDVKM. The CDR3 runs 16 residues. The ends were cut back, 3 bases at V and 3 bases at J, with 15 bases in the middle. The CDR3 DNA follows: TGTGCCAGCAGTTTTCCCGGACAGCCCAACAATCAGCCCCAGCATTTT. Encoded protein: CASSFPGQPNNQPQHF.

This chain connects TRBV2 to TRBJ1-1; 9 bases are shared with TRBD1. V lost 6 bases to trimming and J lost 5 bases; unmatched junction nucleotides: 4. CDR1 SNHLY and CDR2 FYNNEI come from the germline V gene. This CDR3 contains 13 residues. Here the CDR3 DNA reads TGTGCCAGCAGGACAGGGGGAAAGACTGAAGCTTTCTTT. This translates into CASRTGGKTEAFF. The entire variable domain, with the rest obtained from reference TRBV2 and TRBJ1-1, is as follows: EPEVTQTPSHQVTQMGQEVILRCVPISNHLYFYWYRQILGQKVEFLVSFYNNEISEKSEIFDDQFSVERPDGSNFTLKIRSTKLEDSAMYFCASRTGGKTEAFFGQGTRLTVV.

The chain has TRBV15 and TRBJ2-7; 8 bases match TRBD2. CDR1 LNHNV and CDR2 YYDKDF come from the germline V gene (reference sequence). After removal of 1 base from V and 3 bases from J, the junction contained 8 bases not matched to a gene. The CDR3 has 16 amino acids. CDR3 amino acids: CATSRVKERGRYEQYF. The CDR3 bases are TGTGCCACCAGCAGAGTTAAGGAGCGGGGGCGCTACGAGCAGTACTTC.

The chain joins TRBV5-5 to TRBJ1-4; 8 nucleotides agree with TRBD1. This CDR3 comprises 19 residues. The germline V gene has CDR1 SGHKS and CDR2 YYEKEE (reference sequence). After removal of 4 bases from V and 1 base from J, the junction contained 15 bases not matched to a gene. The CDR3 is CASSPSNPSGGRTNEKLFF. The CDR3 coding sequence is TGTGCCAGCAGCCCCTCGAATCCATCAGGGGGCCGAACTAATGAAAAACTGTTTTTT.

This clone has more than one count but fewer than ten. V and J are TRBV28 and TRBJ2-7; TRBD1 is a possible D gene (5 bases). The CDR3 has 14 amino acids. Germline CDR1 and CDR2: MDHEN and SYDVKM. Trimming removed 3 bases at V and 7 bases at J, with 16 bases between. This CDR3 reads CASSFKGMGGEQYF. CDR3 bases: TGTGCCAGCAGTTTCAAGGGGATGGGTGGTGAGCAGTACTTC.

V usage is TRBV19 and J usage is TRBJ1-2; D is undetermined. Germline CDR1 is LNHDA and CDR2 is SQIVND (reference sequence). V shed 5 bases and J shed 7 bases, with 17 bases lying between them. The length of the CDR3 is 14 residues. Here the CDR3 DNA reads TGTGCCAGTAGTGACCGGGGAGGGCAGCTTGGCTACACCTTC. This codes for CASSDRGGQLGYTF.

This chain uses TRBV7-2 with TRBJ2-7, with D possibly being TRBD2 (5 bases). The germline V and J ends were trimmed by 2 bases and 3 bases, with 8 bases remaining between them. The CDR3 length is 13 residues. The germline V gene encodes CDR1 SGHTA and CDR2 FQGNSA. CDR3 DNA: TGTGCCAGCAGCTTACCCCGGGGCTACGAGCAGTACTTC. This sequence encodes CASSLPRGYEQYF.

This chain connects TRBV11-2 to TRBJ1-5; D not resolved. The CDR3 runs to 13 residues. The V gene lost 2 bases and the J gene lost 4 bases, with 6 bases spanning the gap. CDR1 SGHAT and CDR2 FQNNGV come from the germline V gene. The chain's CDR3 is CASSLFQNQPQHF. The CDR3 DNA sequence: TGTGCCAGCAGCTTATTTCAGAATCAGCCCCAGCATTTT.

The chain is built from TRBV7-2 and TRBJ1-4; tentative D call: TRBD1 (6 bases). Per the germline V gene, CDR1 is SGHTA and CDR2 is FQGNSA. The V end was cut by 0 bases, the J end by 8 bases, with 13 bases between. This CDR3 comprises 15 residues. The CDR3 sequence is CASSLARGGAEKLFF. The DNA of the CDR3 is TGTGCCAGCAGCTTAGCGAGGGGGGGCGCAGAAAAACTGTTTTTT. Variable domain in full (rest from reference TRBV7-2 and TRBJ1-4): GAGVSQSPSNKVTEKGKDVELRCDPISGHTALYWYRQSLGQGLEFLIYFQGNSAPDKSGLPSDRFSAERTGGSVSTLTIQRTQQEDSAVYLCASSLARGGAEKLFFGSGTQLSVL.

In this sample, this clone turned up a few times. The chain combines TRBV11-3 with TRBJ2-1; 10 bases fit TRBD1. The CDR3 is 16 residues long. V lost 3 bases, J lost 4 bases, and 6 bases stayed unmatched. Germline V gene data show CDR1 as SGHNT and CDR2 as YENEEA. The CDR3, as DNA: TGTGCCAGCAGCTTTAGGGGACAGGGGCGGTACAATGAGCAGTTCTTC. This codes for CASSFRGQGRYNEQFF.

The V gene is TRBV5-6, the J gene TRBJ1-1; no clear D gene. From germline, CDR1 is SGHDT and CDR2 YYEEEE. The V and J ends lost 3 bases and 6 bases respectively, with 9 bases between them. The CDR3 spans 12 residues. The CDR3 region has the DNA TGTGCCAGCAGCTCGGTCGGGGCTGAAGCTTTCTTT. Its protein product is CASSSVGAEAFF.

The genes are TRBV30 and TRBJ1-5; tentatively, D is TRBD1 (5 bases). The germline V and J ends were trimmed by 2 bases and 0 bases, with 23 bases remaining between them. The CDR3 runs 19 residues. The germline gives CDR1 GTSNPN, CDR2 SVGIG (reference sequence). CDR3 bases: TGTGCCTGGAGTATCTGCGGGGGAGCGCCTAATTATAGCAATCAGCCCCAGCATTTT. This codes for CAWSICGGAPNYSNQPQHF.

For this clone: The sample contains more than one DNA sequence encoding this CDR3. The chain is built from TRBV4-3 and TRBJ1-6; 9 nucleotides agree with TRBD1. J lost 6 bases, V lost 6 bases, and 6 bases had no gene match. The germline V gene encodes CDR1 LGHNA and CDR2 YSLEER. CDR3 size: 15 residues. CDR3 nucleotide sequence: TGCGCCAGCAGTCCGACAGGGGGAGGTAATTCACCCCTCCACTTT. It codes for CASSPTGGGNSPLHF.